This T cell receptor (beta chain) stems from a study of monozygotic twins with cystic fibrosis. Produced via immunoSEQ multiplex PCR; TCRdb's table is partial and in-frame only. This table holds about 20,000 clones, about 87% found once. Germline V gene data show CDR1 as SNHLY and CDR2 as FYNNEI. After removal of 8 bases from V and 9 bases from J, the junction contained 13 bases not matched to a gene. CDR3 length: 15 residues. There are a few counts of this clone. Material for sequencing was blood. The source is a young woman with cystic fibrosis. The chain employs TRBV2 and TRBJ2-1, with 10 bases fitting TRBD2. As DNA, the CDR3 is TGTGCCAGCCAGAGCGGGGGGGCCTTCGCCGGTGAGCAGTTCTTC. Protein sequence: CASQSGGAFAGEQFF.